The 24 T cell receptor beta chains below come from one sample, sequenced in a study of spatial heterogeneity in lung cancer. TCRdb recomputed calls from the 5' RACE reads with MiXCR, one row per CDR3 protein. The sample includes under 150,000 distinct CDR3 sequences, roughly an eighth of them seen just once. Described time point: blood at routine non-recurrence follow-up after resection. Unsorted whole RNA samples from tumor, nontumor lung or frozen PBMC were sequenced. Specimen: PBMCs, collected at follow-up. The receptors originated from a male donor with early-stage non-small cell lung cancer.

This chain joins TRBV20-1 and TRBJ1-2; possibly TRBD1 for D (5 bases). CDR1 is DFQATT and CDR2 is SNEGSKA in the germline V gene (reference sequence). The ends were cut back, 3 bases at V and 4 bases at J, with 9 bases in the middle. The CDR3 runs to 12 residues. CDR3 nucleotide sequence: TGCAGTGCTAGGGATGGGGGCTATGGCTACACCTTC. Amino acid sequence: CSARDGGYGYTF.

Ten or more counts support this clonotype. This chain connects TRBV27 to TRBJ2-1, with 11 bases identical to TRBD1. CDR1 and CDR2 from the germline V gene are MNHEY and SMNVEV (reference sequence). The CDR3 has 15 residues. Unmatched junction bases numbered 8, after V lost 7 bases and J lost 6 bases. The chain's CDR3 is CASKLGTGGINEQFF. The CDR3 region has the DNA TGTGCCAGCAAGTTAGGGACAGGGGGGATCAATGAGCAGTTCTTC.

This clonotype was recorded a few times. The CDR3 coding sequence is TGTGCCAGCAGACCCGGACAGGGAACAGGAAACACCATATATTTT. Amino acids: CASRPGQGTGNTIYF. V and J are TRBV5-5 and TRBJ1-3, with 8 bases fitting TRBD1. CDR3 length: 15 residues. Germline trimming cut 5 bases from V and 4 bases from J; bases unmatched to any gene: 8. Germline values: CDR1 SGHKS, CDR2 YYEKEE (reference sequence).

This clonotype showed up many times. The J gene is TRBJ1-1, the V gene TRBV20-1; 7 bases match TRBD1. Germline assignment: CDR1 DFQATT and CDR2 SNEGSKA (reference sequence). The CDR3 has 12 amino acids. The V gene end was trimmed by 6 bases and the J gene end by 6 bases; junction bases not matched to a gene: 7. The CDR3 protein is CSASGQVSEAFF. In DNA form, the CDR3 reads TGCAGTGCCAGCGGACAGGTGTCTGAAGCTTTCTTT.

This CDR3 reads CSALGTSGASRETQYF. As DNA, the CDR3 is TGCAGTGCTTTAGGGACTAGCGGGGCCTCGAGGGAGACCCAGTACTTC. The chain has TRBV20-1 and TRBJ2-5; 13 nucleotides line up with TRBD2. CDR3 length: 16 amino acids. V lost 5 bases to trimming and J lost 5 bases; unmatched junction nucleotides: 11. Germline V CDR1 and CDR2: DFQATT, SNEGSKA (reference sequence).

This clonotype was recorded at least ten times. The chain links TRBV27 to TRBJ2-1, with 8 bases fitting TRBD1. CDR3 size: 12 residues. Unmatched junction bases numbered 0, after V lost 2 bases and J lost 9 bases. The germline V gene encodes CDR1 MNHEY and CDR2 SMNVEV (reference sequence). Written as DNA, the CDR3 is TGTGCCAGCAGTTTAACAGGGGGTGAGCAGTTCTTC. It codes for CASSLTGGEQFF.

This clonotype was detected only a few times. The rearrangement joins TRBV18 to TRBJ1-3; TRBD1 matches 8 bases. This CDR3 is built from 17 residues. V shed 4 bases, J shed 0 bases, and the junction held 8 bases outside the gene matches. From germline, CDR1 is KGHSH and CDR2 LQKENI. CDR3 amino acids: CASSLLGQGDSGNTIYF. The DNA for the CDR3 is TGTGCCAGCTCACTACTCGGACAGGGAGACTCTGGAAACACCATATATTTT.

This clonotype was detected many times. This rearrangement joins TRBV5-1 to TRBJ2-5; TRBD1 agrees at 11 bases. Unmatched junction bases numbered 3, after V lost 3 bases and J lost 2 bases. Germline CDR1 is SGHRS and CDR2 is YFSETQ. The CDR3 loop spans 15 amino acids. The chain's CDR3 is CASSYRDRGQETQYF. Written as DNA, the CDR3 is TGCGCCAGCAGCTACCGGGACAGGGGGCAAGAGACCCAGTACTTC.

This sequence joins TRBV27 and TRBJ2-7; tentatively, D is TRBD1 (5 bases). V shed 6 bases and J shed 9 bases, with 18 bases lying between them. In germline, CDR1 is MNHEY, CDR2 SMNVEV (reference sequence). The CDR3 has 13 amino acids. The CDR3 bases are TGTGCCAGCAGCCAGGACAACCGTGGTGTGCAGTACTTC. Residues: CASSQDNRGVQYF.

J is TRBJ1-1 and V is TRBV20-1; D uncertain. The CDR3 spans 12 residues. The V and J ends lost 0 bases and 4 bases respectively, with 6 bases between them. Germline V lookup: CDR1 DFQATT, CDR2 SNEGSKA (reference sequence). This chain's CDR3 is CSARDGSTEAFF. In DNA, the CDR3 is TGCAGTGCTAGAGATGGGAGCACTGAAGCTTTCTTT.

This clonotype has only a few counts. The chain uses TRBV5-1 and TRBJ2-2; 8 positions match TRBD1. From germline, CDR1 is SGHRS and CDR2 YFSETQ. V shed 4 bases and J 0 bases; nucleotides not matched to a gene: 8. The CDR3 contains 17 residues. The DNA for the CDR3 is TGCGCCAGCAGCATCGGACAGGGAGCTGCGAACACCGGGGAGCTGTTTTTT. It yields the protein CASSIGQGAANTGELFF.

A few counts support this clonotype. V gene TRBV7-9 combines with J gene TRBJ2-4; 10 bases map to TRBD2. This CDR3 spans 15 amino acids. With 1 base clipped from V and 6 bases from J, the junction kept 3 bases outside the gene matches. The germline V gene encodes CDR1 SEHNR and CDR2 FQNEAQ (reference sequence). CDR3 bases: TGTGCCAGCAGCTTAGGGGCTAGCGGGGGAAACATTCAGTACTTC. Encoded protein: CASSLGASGGNIQYF.

The chain has TRBV27 and TRBJ2-1; 15 bases match TRBD2. With 7 bases clipped from V and 8 bases from J, the junction kept 3 bases outside the gene matches. The CDR3 length is 14 residues. Germline loops: CDR1 MNHEY, CDR2 SMNVEV (reference sequence). CDR3 sequence reads: CASTGLAGGHEQFF. Written as DNA, the CDR3 is TGTGCCAGCACTGGACTAGCGGGGGGGCATGAGCAGTTCTTC.

This clonotype came up a few times. This chain uses TRBV5-1 with TRBJ2-5; TRBD2 matches at 7 bases. V shed 1 base, J shed 5 bases, and the junction held 11 bases outside the gene matches. This CDR3 is 16 amino acids long. Germline CDR1 reads SGHRS; CDR2 reads YFSETQ. Here the CDR3 reads CASSLMGLAARETQYF. The CDR3 nucleotides read TGCGCCAGCAGCTTGATGGGGCTAGCGGCGAGGGAGACCCAGTACTTC.

The V gene is TRBV7-2, the J gene TRBJ2-7, with 9 bases lining up with TRBD1. The CDR3 extends over 13 amino acids. Germline-derived CDR1 and CDR2 are SGHTA and FQGNSA. Trimming took 5 bases from V and 5 from J; bases not matched to a gene: 4. The CDR3 here is CASSVTGGNEQYF. The CDR3 DNA is TGTGCCAGCAGCGTGACAGGGGGAAACGAGCAGTACTTC.

This clonotype was seen a single time. The J gene is TRBJ2-6, the V gene TRBV6-5; 8 bases fit TRBD1. Trimming cost V 2 bases and J 2 bases; bases outside gene matches: 5. CDR3 length equals 17 residues. Germline V lookup: CDR1 MNHEY, CDR2 SVGAGI. CDR3 nucleotides: TGTGCCAGCAGTTACCAAGACAGGGGACCTGGGGCCAACGTCCTGACTTTC. This encodes CASSYQDRGPGANVLTF.

The table lists this clonotype with a few counts. The CDR3 DNA reads TGTGCCAGCAGCCGACTAGCATGGGAGACCCAGTACTTC. Translation: CASSRLAWETQYF. This sequence joins TRBV12-3 or TRBV12-4 and TRBJ2-5, with 7 bases identical to TRBD2. The trim removed 6 bases at V and 5 bases at J, leaving 6 bases unmatched. The CDR3 loop spans 13 amino acids.

This clonotype has only a few counts. This rearrangement joins TRBV12-3 or TRBV12-4 to TRBJ2-5, with D maybe TRBD2 (5 bases). This CDR3 has 13 amino acids. V dropped 6 bases and J dropped 4 bases, with 12 bases sitting between them. In nucleotides, the CDR3 is TGTGCCAGCAGGACTGATGAGGGAGAGACCCAGTACTTC. This encodes CASRTDEGETQYF.

This clonotype was detected ten times or more. V usage is TRBV5-1 and J usage is TRBJ1-1, with 8 positions matching TRBD1. The CDR3 runs to 14 residues. Germline loops: CDR1 SGHRS, CDR2 YFSETQ. Trimming removed 4 bases from V and 4 bases from J; junction bases left unmatched: 6. The CDR3 here is CASSPRQGITEAFF. The CDR3 nucleotides read TGCGCCAGCAGCCCTCGACAGGGGATCACTGAAGCTTTCTTT.

The table lists this clonotype with many counts. The V and J genes are TRBV4-1 and TRBJ2-1, with TRBD2 identical over 10 bases. This CDR3 region has 15 residues. The V gene's germline CDR1 is MGHRA and CDR2 YSYEKL. With V trimmed by 0 bases and J by 6 bases, 2 bases remained unmatched. The CDR3 loop is CASSQELAGPNEQFF. CDR3 sequence (DNA): TGCGCCAGCAGCCAAGAACTAGCGGGGCCCAATGAGCAGTTCTTC.

This clonotype was recorded many times. The chain carries TRBV4-3 and TRBJ1-4; 8 bases are a match to TRBD1. CDR1 is LGHNA and CDR2 is YSLEER in the germline V gene. V trimming: 1 base; J trimming: 4 bases; junction bases outside the gene matches: 8. The CDR3 runs to 17 residues. DNA of the CDR3: TGCGCCAGCAGCCAAGCTAGGACAGGGCATGGTAATGAAAAACTGTTTTTT. This encodes CASSQARTGHGNEKLFF.

In its sample, this clonotype was seen many times. This chain uses TRBV20-1 with TRBJ2-7; 10 bases fit TRBD2. J gave up 2 bases and V 1 base, and 2 bases lay outside the gene matches. This CDR3 is built from 14 residues. Germline CDR1 is DFQATT and CDR2 is SNEGSKA (reference sequence). The CDR3 DNA reads TGCAGTGCTAGAGTCCTAGCGGGGGCCTACGAGCAGTACTTC. The encoded protein is CSARVLAGAYEQYF.

As for this clonotype: A single base separates this from a much larger clone, so it may be a read error. The V gene is TRBV20-1, the J gene TRBJ2-3; tentatively, D is TRBD1 (8 bases). Germline V gives CDR1 DFQATT, CDR2 SNEGSKA (reference sequence). This CDR3 region has 17 residues. The CDR3 nucleotides are TGCAGTGCTCGGACAGGGAGGGTGATGTCTAGCACAGATACGCGGTATTTT. It translates to CSARTGRVMSSTDTRYF.

In this sample, this clonotype turned up a few times. V gene TRBV6-1 combines with J gene TRBJ2-3; no clear D gene. This CDR3 contains 16 residues. Germline V gives CDR1 MNHNS, CDR2 SASEGT. The V and J ends lost 0 bases and 1 base respectively, with 11 bases between them. The CDR3 DNA reads as TGTGCCAGCAGTGAAGCGCCGAATAGTCGCACAGATACGCAGTATTTT. It specifies CASSEAPNSRTDTQYF.